What follows are 14 T cell receptor beta chains derived from one specimen sequenced in a study of shared clonotypes between healthy human individuals. Produced via immunoSEQ multiplex PCR; TCRdb's table is partial and in-frame only. The table includes about 1.5 million clones, 98% detected once. The specimen sequenced was naive CD4+ T cells sorted from blood. Subset: CD45RA+ positively selected. These TCRs come from a man under 40 in good health.

The V and J genes are TRBV14 and TRBJ2-1; D is tentatively TRBD1 or TRBD2 (7 bases each). The length of the CDR3 is 17 residues. The germline CDR1 and CDR2 sequences are SGHDN and FVKESK. The V end lost 0 bases, the J end lost 5 bases, and 17 bases lay between the germline ends. CDR3 in amino acids: CASSQDRGETSNNEQFF. The CDR3 DNA reads TGTGCCAGCAGCCAAGACAGGGGGGAGACTAGCAACAATGAGCAGTTCTTC.

This clone was observed a single time. Other DNA sequences from this sample encode an identical CDR3 as well. The J gene is TRBJ1-5, the V gene TRBV5-4; D is unresolved. The length of the CDR3 is 13 residues. The ends were cut back, 0 bases at V and 5 bases at J, with 6 bases in the middle. Germline V CDR1 and CDR2: SGHNT, YYREEE (reference sequence). The CDR3 bases are TGTGCCAGCAGCTTGGGTAGGGATCAGCCCCAGCATTTT. It is translated as CASSLGRDQPQHF.

This chain joins TRBV11-2 and TRBJ2-7; D not resolved. Germline-derived CDR1 and CDR2 are SGHAT and FQNNGV. This CDR3 comprises 14 residues. With 3 bases removed from V and 1 base from J, the gap between germline ends came to 10 bases. As DNA, the CDR3 is TGTGCCAGCAGCTTCTTAAGGTGGTCCTACGAGCAGTACTTC. Protein product: CASSFLRWSYEQYF.

The V gene is TRBV5-1, the J gene TRBJ2-5; D is perhaps TRBD2 (5 bases). Trimming cost V 0 bases and J 5 bases, with 14 bases left between them. CDR1 is SGHRS and CDR2 is YFSETQ in the germline V gene. The CDR3 loop spans 15 amino acids. The CDR3 loop is CASSLVSAHGETQYF. CDR3 coding DNA: TGCGCCAGCAGCTTGGTTAGCGCCCATGGGGAGACCCAGTACTTC.

Turning to this clone: Distinct nucleotide sequences in the sample also encode this CDR3. The V and J genes are TRBV5-1 and TRBJ2-5; D gene unclear. The CDR3 contains 13 residues. The ends were cut back, 0 bases at V and 5 bases at J, with 8 bases in the middle. Germline CDR1 reads SGHRS; CDR2 reads YFSETQ. CDR3 sequence reads: CASSLGGDETQYF. DNA for the CDR3: TGCGCCAGCAGCTTGGGAGGAGATGAGACCCAGTACTTC.

This clone was detected once. This chain connects TRBV19 to TRBJ2-2; 7 nucleotides agree with TRBD2. This CDR3 has 18 amino acids. V gave up 6 bases and J gave up 1 base; unmatched junction bases: 14. Germline CDR1 LNHDA, CDR2 SQIVND (reference sequence). CDR3 protein: CASRGGLAELLNTGELFF. DNA of the CDR3: TGTGCCAGTAGAGGAGGGCTAGCGGAACTCCTGAACACCGGGGAGCTGTTTTTT.

The V gene is TRBV5-4, the J gene TRBJ2-1; D gene unclear. The CDR3 runs 14 residues. Germline V CDR1 and CDR2: SGHNT, YYREEE (reference sequence). V lost 3 bases and J lost 2, with 9 bases in between. This CDR3 is CASSSLTPYNEQFF. DNA of the CDR3: TGTGCCAGCAGCTCATTGACCCCCTACAATGAGCAGTTCTTC.

The V and J genes are TRBV28 and TRBJ1-2; the match to TRBD1 covers 8 bases. The V and J ends lost 5 bases and 3 bases, in that order; junction bases with no gene match: 11. CDR3 size: 16 residues. Germline lookup yields CDR1 MDHEN and CDR2 SYDVKM. The CDR3 loop is CASSVIQGARDYGYTF. DNA of the CDR3: TGTGCCAGCAGTGTCATTCAGGGGGCCCGTGACTATGGCTACACCTTC.

The rearrangement joins TRBV13 to TRBJ2-4; 14 nucleotides line up with TRBD2. The ends lost 5 bases at V and 6 bases at J; junction bases unmatched: 6. Germline CDR1 reads PRHDT; CDR2 reads FYEKMQ (reference sequence). The CDR3 consists of 16 residues. DNA of the CDR3: TGTGCCAGCAGCCTGGGACTAGCGGGAGAGGGAAACATTCAGTACTTC. Its protein is CASSLGLAGEGNIQYF.

This clone appeared once. The rearrangement joins TRBV28 to TRBJ2-1; D is undetermined. V was clipped by 5 bases and J by 7 bases, with 12 bases between them. Germline V gene sequence: CDR1 MDHEN, CDR2 SYDVKM. The CDR3 contains 13 residues. CDR3 region: CASSLLSPNEQFF. Here the CDR3 DNA reads TGTGCCAGCAGTCTGCTGAGCCCAAATGAGCAGTTCTTC.

The chain has TRBV7-2 and TRBJ2-7; D possibly corresponds to TRBD2 (5 bases). Between the trimmed V and J ends, which lost 4 bases and 5 bases, there was a span of 12 bases. The CDR3 length is 13 residues. The germline CDR1 and CDR2 sequences are SGHTA and FQGNSA. The CDR3: CASSSGVLNEQYF. The CDR3 bases are TGTGCCAGCAGCTCCGGGGTTCTCAACGAGCAGTACTTC. Looking up the rest from reference TRBV7-2 and TRBJ2-7 gives the full variable domain: GAGVSQSPSNKVTEKGKDVELRCDPISGHTALYWYRQSLGQGLEFLIYFQGNSAPDKSGLPSDRFSAERTGGSVSTLTIQRTQQEDSAVYLCASSSGVLNEQYFGPGTRLTVT.

The rearrangement links TRBV27 to TRBJ2-5, with 8 bases lining up with TRBD2. Per the germline V gene, CDR1 is MNHEY and CDR2 is SMNVEV (reference sequence). Trimming cost V 3 bases and J 11 bases; bases outside gene matches: 11. This CDR3 comprises 14 residues. Here the CDR3 reads CASSFSGTLGTQYF. As DNA, the CDR3 is TGTGCCAGCAGTTTTAGCGGGACCCTGGGCACACAGTACTTC.

The rearrangement uses TRBV5-1 and TRBJ2-1; no reliable D call. The CDR3 totals 14 residues. V was clipped by 0 bases and J by 2 bases, with 6 bases between them. The germline V gene has CDR1 SGHRS and CDR2 YFSETQ. The CDR3 DNA is TGCGCCAGCAGCTTGGATCCAGCCTACAATGAGCAGTTCTTC. Protein sequence: CASSLDPAYNEQFF.

A remark on this clone: Given the absence of the conserved phenylalanine or tryptophan at the CDR3 end, a read error is likely. No DNA is shown, since the ends of the CDR3 on it are uncertain; the CDR3 is the one TCRdb lists. The chain is built from TRBV20-1 and TRBJ2-7; no DNA check was done on the table's D call, TRBD2. The CDR3 contains 11 residues when both ends are counted. CDR1 DFQATT and CDR2 SNEGSKA come from the germline V gene (reference sequence). This CDR3 reads CSASLGLAGAI.